This TCR beta chain came from a study of Ad26.COV2.S vaccination and SARS-CoV-2 variants. This CDR3 comprises 18 residues. V lost 2 bases to trimming and J lost 1 base; unmatched junction nucleotides: 9. TCRdb's copy holds only in-frame clones and misses some; the assay was immunoSEQ multiplex PCR. The table lists roughly 350,000 clones, roughly 87% of them singletons. Treatment specified: 19 received Ad26.COV2.S at low or high dose, single or two shots; 5 received placebo; per-sample allocation not given. Samples analyzed were those drawn on day 63 after the first vaccine or placebo injection. The sequencing here drew on peripheral blood, taken in a trial of Ad26.COV2.S vaccine versus placebo. The origin of this receptor is a person between 18 and 65 years old who received the Ad26.COV2.S COVID-19 vaccine or a placebo. J is TRBJ1-5 and V is TRBV6-7; TRBD1 agrees at 9 bases. TRBV6-7 is an ORF for which the function is uncertain. CDR3 in amino acids: CASSYPNPTGGSNQPQHF. CDR3 in DNA: TGTGCCAGCAGTTACCCCAACCCGACAGGGGGGAGCAATCAGCCCCAGCATTTT.